This T cell receptor beta chain was profiled in a study of control samples from healthy donors and cancer patients. Method: immunoSEQ multiplex PCR; TCRdb's copy keeps in-frame clones and lacks some. This sample has 98,000 or so clones; around 82% occur once, and the top ten carry roughly 2%. V was pared by 4 bases and J by 0 bases, with 11 bases of the junction left unmatched. Germline assignment: CDR1 KGHDR and CDR2 SFDVKD. The CDR3 totals 17 residues. The sequence derives from a man aged 60 to 75 in good health. The sample consisted of blood. The V call is TRBV24-1, the J call TRBJ2-7; 7 bases line up with TRBD2. Here the CDR3 reads CATSDWKGRGSSYEQYF. The CDR3 DNA reads TGTGCCACCAGTGACTGGAAAGGGAGGGGAAGCTCCTACGAGCAGTACTTC.